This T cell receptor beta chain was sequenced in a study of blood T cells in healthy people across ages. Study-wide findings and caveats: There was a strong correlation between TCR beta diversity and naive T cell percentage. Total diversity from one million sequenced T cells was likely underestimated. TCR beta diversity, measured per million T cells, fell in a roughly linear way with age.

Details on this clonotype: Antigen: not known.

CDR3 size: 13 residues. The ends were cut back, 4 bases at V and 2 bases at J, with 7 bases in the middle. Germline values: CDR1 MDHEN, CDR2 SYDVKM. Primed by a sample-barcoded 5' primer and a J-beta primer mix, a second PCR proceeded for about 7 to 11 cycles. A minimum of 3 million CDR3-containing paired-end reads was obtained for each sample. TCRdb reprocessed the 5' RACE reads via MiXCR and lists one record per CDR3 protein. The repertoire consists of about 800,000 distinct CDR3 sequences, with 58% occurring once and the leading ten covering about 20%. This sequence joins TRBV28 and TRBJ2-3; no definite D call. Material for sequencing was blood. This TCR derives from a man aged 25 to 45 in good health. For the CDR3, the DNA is TGTGCCAGCAGTTCCCCTGACACAGATACGCAGTATTTT. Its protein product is CASSSPDTDTQYF.